One sample yielded the 22 T cell receptor beta chains listed below, sequenced in a study of T cells in Graves' hyperthyroidism and ophthalmopathy. TCR beta CDR3 region amplification was performed from RNA transcripts. The HTBI primer set drove a first-round RT-PCR of the TCR CDR3. TCRdb independently ran MiXCR on the multiplex PCR reads; one entry per CDR3 protein. Of around 520,000 distinct CDR3 sequences listed, less than 15% are singletons. Sequences were obtained from blood. The source of these receptors is a woman in her thirties or forties with Graves' hyperthyroidism.

This clonotype was recorded at least ten times. This chain connects TRBV27 to TRBJ2-1; tentative D call: TRBD2 (7 bases). The CDR3 is 16 amino acids. From germline, CDR1 is MNHEY and CDR2 SMNVEV (reference sequence). Trimming cost V 0 bases and J 10 bases, with 19 bases left between them. The CDR3 nucleotides are TGTGCCAGCAGTTTATCCCAGGGGTACGGGGGACTAGAGCAGTTCTTC. This codes for CASSLSQGYGGLEQFF.

This clonotype has at least ten counts. The chain recombines TRBV24-1 with TRBJ2-2; no reliable D call. Trimming removed 0 bases from V and 7 bases from J, with 8 bases in between. CDR3 length: 14 residues. Per germline, CDR1 KGHDR and CDR2 SFDVKD. Written as DNA, the CDR3 is TGTGCCACCAGTGATTTGAGAAAGGGCGGGGAGCTGTTTTTT. This encodes CATSDLRKGGELFF.

This clonotype was detected many times. The chain couples TRBV27 to TRBJ2-2; TRBD1 is a possible D gene (6 bases). The germline gives CDR1 MNHEY, CDR2 SMNVEV (reference sequence). This CDR3 contains 14 residues. Deletions cut 5 bases from V and 6 bases from J, with 13 bases between. CDR3: CASSTHREPGELFF. For the CDR3, the DNA is TGTGCCAGCAGTACACACAGGGAGCCCGGGGAGCTGTTTTTT.

J is TRBJ1-4 and V is TRBV6-2 or TRBV6-3, with D perhaps matching TRBD1 (5 bases). Trimming pared 0 bases from V and 0 bases from J, leaving 11 bases between. From germline, CDR1 is MNHEY and CDR2 SVGEGT. The CDR3 totals 17 residues. The DNA of the CDR3 is TGTGCCAGCAGTTACTCTCCGGGGGACGCAACTAATGAAAAACTGTTTTTT. Its protein is CASSYSPGDATNEKLFF.

This clonotype was recorded at least ten times. V and J are TRBV6-1 and TRBJ1-1, with 8 bases lining up with TRBD1. The CDR3 is 15 residues long. V dropped 5 bases and J dropped 8; count of bases not matched to a gene: 13. From germline, CDR1 is MNHNS and CDR2 SASEGT. The DNA of the CDR3 is TGTGCCAGCAGTAGTCGACAGGGGACCCGGGTAGAAGCTTTCTTT. As protein: CASSSRQGTRVEAFF.

The chain has TRBV5-1 and TRBJ2-4, with 9 nucleotides matching TRBD1. The CDR3 is 16 residues long. Germline loops: CDR1 SGHRS, CDR2 YFSETQ. Unmatched junction bases numbered 7, after V lost 0 bases and J lost 6 bases. CDR3 amino acids: CASSLARGQGINIQYF. The CDR3 bases are TGCGCCAGCAGCTTGGCCCGGGGACAGGGAATAAACATTCAGTACTTC.

This clonotype has only a few counts. The chain links TRBV4-2 to TRBJ2-7; either TRBD1 or TRBD2 may supply D (6 bases each). V lost 1 base, J lost 3 bases, and 16 bases lay in between. The CDR3 is 16 amino acids. From germline, CDR1 is LGHNA and CDR2 YNFKEQ. CDR3 protein: CASSQAGAAGVYEQYF. The CDR3 DNA reads TGTGCCAGCAGCCAAGCGGGGGCCGCCGGAGTCTACGAGCAGTACTTC.

The chain has TRBV4-1 and TRBJ1-1, with D unclear. Germline CDR1 reads MGHRA; CDR2 reads YSYEKL. CDR3 length: 14 amino acids. Trimming stripped 4 bases from V and 0 bases from J, with 9 bases between. In DNA, the CDR3 is TGCGCCAGCAGCCTACAGCCAATGAACACTGAAGCTTTCTTT. This codes for CASSLQPMNTEAFF.

The chain has TRBV12-5 and TRBJ1-5; 11 nucleotides line up with TRBD1. V lost 6 bases, J lost 2 bases, and 6 bases stayed unmatched. The germline CDR1 and CDR2 sequences are LGHNT and FRNRAP. This CDR3 is 16 amino acids long. CDR3 loop: CASGGQGAVGNQPQHF. CDR3 nucleotides: TGTGCTAGTGGCGGACAGGGGGCCGTGGGCAATCAGCCCCAGCATTTT. The whole variable domain, remainder taken from reference TRBV12-5 and TRBJ1-5, is DARVTQTPRHKVTEMGQEVTMRCQPILGHNTVFWYRQTMMQGLELLAYFRNRAPLDDSGMPKDRFSAEMPDATLATLKIQPSEPRDSAVYFCASGGQGAVGNQPQHFGDGTRLSIL.

In DNA form, the CDR3 reads TGCAGTGCTAGAATGGTGGCGGGGGGGACCTACGAGCAGTACTTC. This codes for CSARMVAGGTYEQYF. The chain couples TRBV20-1 to TRBJ2-7; TRBD2 matches at 9 bases. The length of the CDR3 is 15 residues. With V trimmed by 2 bases and J by 2 bases, 7 bases remained unmatched. CDR1 DFQATT and CDR2 SNEGSKA come from the germline V gene (reference sequence).

This clonotype was detected many times. The chain carries TRBV12-3 or TRBV12-4 and TRBJ2-7, with 7 bases fitting TRBD1. The CDR3 sequence is 14 residues long. Trimming at V came to 5 bases and at J to 6 bases, leaving 10 bases not matched to a gene. In nucleotides, the CDR3 is TGTGCCAGCAGTCTGGGACAGTTTTCGGCCGAGCAGTACTTC. Residues: CASSLGQFSAEQYF.

This clonotype was seen many times. This chain links TRBV18 with TRBJ2-2, with D tentatively TRBD1 (6 bases). The CDR3 contains 16 residues. Deletions cut 3 bases from V and 0 bases from J, with 11 bases between. From germline, CDR1 is KGHSH and CDR2 LQKENI. CDR3 amino acids: CASSPPNRANTGELFF. CDR3 nucleotide sequence: TGTGCCAGCTCACCGCCTAACAGGGCGAACACCGGGGAGCTGTTTTTT.

This clonotype has ten or more counts. The chain uses TRBV2 and TRBJ2-5; the D gene is possibly TRBD2 (5 bases). Between the trimmed V and J ends, which lost 4 bases and 3 bases, there was a span of 9 bases. Germline CDR1 reads SNHLY; CDR2 reads FYNNEI. This CDR3 contains 13 residues. The CDR3 sequence: CASSGHGEETQYF. The DNA for the CDR3 is TGTGCCAGCAGTGGTCACGGGGAAGAGACCCAGTACTTC.

The rearrangement joins TRBV6-2 or TRBV6-3 to TRBJ2-1; TRBD2 agrees at 9 bases. The ends lost 2 bases at V and 12 bases at J; junction bases unmatched: 8. Germline-derived CDR1 and CDR2 are MNHEY and SVGEGT. There are 14 residues in the CDR3. CDR3 nucleotides: TGTGCCAGCAGTTACGCGGGAGGGCTGAAATCGCAGTTCTTC. This translates into CASSYAGGLKSQFF.

This clonotype was observed many times. The CDR3 DNA is TGTGCCAGCAGAGGGTTGGATACTTTCTATGGCTACACCTTC. It specifies CASRGLDTFYGYTF. J is TRBJ1-2 and V is TRBV2, with D unresolved. Germline V gene lookup returns CDR1 SNHLY and CDR2 FYNNEI. CDR3 length: 14 residues. V dropped 6 bases and J dropped 4 bases, with 15 bases sitting between them.

The sample holds many counts of this clonotype. The rearrangement links TRBV11-2 to TRBJ2-2; D might be TRBD2 (5 bases). CDR1 SGHAT and CDR2 FQNNGV come from the germline V gene. The CDR3 runs 17 residues. Trimming removed 4 bases at V and 2 bases at J, with 17 bases between. The CDR3, as DNA: TGTGCCAGCAGCTACCGCCGGTGGGAGTCAAACACCGGGGAGCTGTTTTTT. Its translation: CASSYRRWESNTGELFF.

Points on this clonotype: The CDR3 carries no conserved terminal phenylalanine or tryptophan, so it likely arises from a read error. The chain has TRBV2 and TRBJ1-4; 8 nucleotides align to TRBD1. J was trimmed by 1 base and V by 6 bases; bases with no gene match: 4. The CDR3 sequence is 15 residues long. Germline V gene sequence: CDR1 SNHLY, CDR2 FYNNEI. The CDR3 sequence is CASRAGQGTNEKLFL. CDR3 coding DNA: TGTGCCAGCAGAGCAGGACAGGGAACTAATGAAAAACTGTTTCTT.

This clonotype was detected ten times or more. V and J are TRBV20-1 and TRBJ1-5; D not resolved. Trimming pared 3 bases from V and 4 bases from J, leaving 13 bases between. The CDR3 sequence is 14 residues long. Germline CDR1 is DFQATT and CDR2 is SNEGSKA (reference sequence). The CDR3 DNA reads as TGCAGTGCTAGTACGGGAGCCCAAAATCAGCCCCAGCATTTT. It encodes CSASTGAQNQPQHF.

The chain has TRBV19 and TRBJ2-1; D gene ambiguous. V was trimmed by 4 bases and J by 6 bases, leaving 10 bases between them. CDR3 size: 13 residues. Germline lookup yields CDR1 LNHDA and CDR2 SQIVND (reference sequence). The CDR3 bases are TGTGCCAGTAGTAGCAACAGTGTCAATGAGCAGTTCTTC. Translating it yields CASSSNSVNEQFF.

This clonotype showed up many times. As DNA, the CDR3 is TGCGCCAGCAGCCCCGAGGGACACCCCCTACATGATGAGCAGTTCTTC. Its translation is CASSPEGHPLHDEQFF. The chain carries TRBV5-1 and TRBJ2-1, with D perhaps TRBD1 (6 bases). The V gene's germline CDR1 is SGHRS and CDR2 YFSETQ. Trimming removed 4 bases at V and 8 bases at J, with 22 bases between. The CDR3 contains 16 residues.

This clonotype was recorded at least ten times. The chain has TRBV20-1 and TRBJ2-7; D uncertain. Germline V CDR1 and CDR2: DFQATT, SNEGSKA (reference sequence). Trimming stripped 3 bases from V and 6 bases from J, with 15 bases between. The CDR3 spans 13 residues. CDR3 amino acids: CSASLPRLGEQYF. DNA of the CDR3: TGCAGTGCTAGTTTGCCCCGCCTGGGCGAGCAGTACTTC.

Many counts were recorded for this clonotype. The V call is TRBV12-3 or TRBV12-4, the J call TRBJ2-7; 10 bases map to TRBD1. The CDR3 is 15 amino acids. J was trimmed by 0 bases and V by 6 bases; bases with no gene match: 5. The CDR3 region has the DNA TGTGCCAGCAGCCCTAGACAGGGGGCCTCCTACGAGCAGTACTTC. This gives the protein CASSPRQGASYEQYF.